This T cell receptor (beta chain) was retrieved from a study of Graves' ophthalmopathy and Graves' hyperthyroidism. Turning to the study itself: Blood was drawn at initial diagnosis, before any treatment.

J lost 4 bases, V lost 10 bases, and 9 bases had no gene match. CDR3 length: 13 residues. Moderately to severely active ophthalmopathy under 3 months, CAS at least 3, NOSPECS at least 4. Diagnostic conclusions were grounded in clinical symptoms, serum thyroxine, TRAb, thyroid ultrasound and orbital computed tomography. PBMCs were density-gradient isolated from around 11 ml fresh blood. As the template, RNA transcripts were used to amplify TCR beta CDR3 regions. The first round was an RT-PCR with HTBI primers, and the second round was a multiplex PCR. In TCRdb, the multiplex PCR reads were re-called with MiXCR into one record per CDR3 protein. The sample includes approximately 480,000 distinct CDR3 sequences, 14% of them seen just once. This clonotype was seen many times.

V is TRBV12-3 or TRBV12-4 and J is TRBJ2-7; 8 bases are shared with TRBD2. This receptor was identified in a woman aged 30 to 39 with Graves' ophthalmopathy. Sequenced: blood. CDR3 amino acids: CAKPPGGRYEQYF. DNA for the CDR3: TGTGCCAAACCTCCGGGGGGGAGATACGAGCAGTACTTC.